The 30 T cell receptor beta chains below come from one sample, sequenced in a study of molecular identifiers for immune sequencing clone quantification. One entry per CDR3 protein results from TCRdb running MiXCR on the PCR reads. The sample lists just under 650,000 distinct CDR3 sequences, less than 20% seen once, with around 0.9% in the top ten. The sequenced material came from naive CD8+ T cells from blood, with Jurkat cell RNA spiked in. Subset here: FACS-sorted CD8+CD4-CCR7+CD45RA+ naive T cells. The receptors originated from a human donor in good health. Some libraries in this study had Jurkat cell RNA spiked in.

There are many counts of this clonotype. This chain uses TRBV6-5 with TRBJ2-5, with TRBD1 matching over 8 bases. This CDR3 has 16 amino acids. V lost 7 bases and J lost 5; bases outside the gene matches: 15. Germline-derived CDR1 and CDR2 are MNHEY and SVGAGI. The CDR3: CASTTGDRIPWETQYF. The DNA for the CDR3 is TGTGCCAGCACCACCGGGGACAGGATCCCTTGGGAGACCCAGTACTTC.

The chain combines TRBV12-3 or TRBV12-4 with TRBJ2-3; tentatively, D is TRBD2 (5 bases). Trimming pared 0 bases from V and 3 bases from J, leaving 16 bases between. CDR3 size: 17 residues. The CDR3 is CASSLAPARGRTDTQYF. The CDR3 coding sequence is TGTGCCAGCAGTTTAGCCCCCGCCCGCGGGCGTACAGATACGCAGTATTTT.

This clonotype came up a few times. The chain links TRBV11-2 to TRBJ2-7, with 7 bases lining up with TRBD1. The CDR3 loop spans 14 amino acids. The V gene's germline CDR1 is SGHAT and CDR2 FQNNGV. Losses at the gene ends were 1 base for V and 7 bases for J; bases not matched to a gene: 7. CDR3 DNA sequence: TGTGCCAGCAGCTTAGCCGGGACAGAGAATGAGCAGTACTTC. The encoded protein is CASSLAGTENEQYF.

Concerning this clonotype itself: This may be a read error, as it is one base from a much larger clone. The chain carries TRBV4-3 and TRBJ1-1; D is uncertain. V was trimmed by 0 bases and J by 0 bases, leaving 11 bases between them. Germline lookup yields CDR1 LGHNA and CDR2 YSLEER. The CDR3 is 16 amino acids. The CDR3: CASSQDRSSLNTEAFF. The CDR3 DNA follows: TGCGCCAGCAGCCAAGATAGGTCCAGCTTGAACACTGAAGCTTTCTTT.

The table lists this clonotype with a few counts. V usage is TRBV7-6 and J usage is TRBJ2-2; 15 nucleotides line up with TRBD2. The CDR3 consists of 18 residues. CDR1 and CDR2 from the germline V gene are SGHVS and FNYEAQ. J lost 0 bases, V lost 5 bases, and 4 bases had no gene match. For the CDR3, the DNA is TGTGCCAGCAGCCCTGGGACTAGCGGGGGGCCGAACACCGGGGAGCTGTTTTTT. Amino acids: CASSPGTSGGPNTGELFF.

The table lists this clonotype with many counts. The chain is built from TRBV7-2 and TRBJ2-3, with 11 bases aligning to TRBD2. The germline V gene has CDR1 SGHTA and CDR2 FQGNSA. The length of the CDR3 is 18 residues. Trimming at V came to 2 bases and at J to 2 bases, leaving 9 bases not matched to a gene. The CDR3 here is CASSLPASGGPSTDTQYF. The CDR3 nucleotides read TGTGCCAGCAGCTTACCAGCTAGCGGGGGGCCGTCCACAGATACGCAGTATTTT. Variable domain in full (rest from reference TRBV7-2 and TRBJ2-3): GAGVSQSPSNKVTEKGKDVELRCDPISGHTALYWYRQSLGQGLEFLIYFQGNSAPDKSGLPSDRFSAERTGGSVSTLTIQRTQQEDSAVYLCASSLPASGGPSTDTQYFGPGTRLTVL.

This clonotype was recorded many times. The chain employs TRBV20-1 and TRBJ2-7; D is perhaps TRBD2 (5 bases). V lost 4 bases and J lost 5, with 9 bases in between. The CDR3 contains 11 residues. CDR1 DFQATT and CDR2 SNEGSKA come from the germline V gene (reference sequence). CDR3 in DNA: TGCAGTGCTAAGGACGGGGACGAGCAGTACTTC. Encoded protein: CSAKDGDEQYF.

This clonotype was found many times. This chain connects TRBV20-1 to TRBJ2-7, with D possibly called TRBD1 or TRBD2 (5 bases each). CDR3 length: 14 amino acids. Germline-derived CDR1 and CDR2 are DFQATT and SNEGSKA (reference sequence). The germline V and J ends were trimmed by 4 bases and 4 bases, with 17 bases remaining between them. CDR3 amino acids: CSAINRDRAYEQYF. The CDR3 nucleotides read TGCAGTGCTATAAACCGGGACCGGGCGTACGAGCAGTACTTC.

This clonotype was seen at least ten times. The chain links TRBV12-3 or TRBV12-4 to TRBJ1-2; D is ambiguous. This CDR3 region has 14 residues. V was cut by 6 bases and J by 6 bases, with 17 bases left in between. In DNA form, the CDR3 reads TGTGCCAGCAGCCGCCGGCCTGAGGTCGATGGCTACACCTTC. As protein: CASSRRPEVDGYTF.

In its sample, this clonotype was seen many times. The V call is TRBV12-3 or TRBV12-4, the J call TRBJ2-1, with D perhaps matching TRBD1 (7 bases). This CDR3 has 12 residues. Trimming removed 3 bases at V and 13 bases at J, with 13 bases between. This CDR3 reads CASSFGGGTQFF. The CDR3 coding sequence is TGTGCCAGCAGTTTCGGAGGGGGCACCCAGTTCTTC.

As concerns this clonotype: Given a much more abundant clone one base away, this may be a read error. The CDR3 ends on some other residue instead of the conserved phenylalanine or tryptophan, so this is likely a read error. This chain connects TRBV7-9 to TRBJ2-3, with D unclear. V was pared by 5 bases and J by 9 bases, with 15 bases between. From germline, CDR1 is SEHNR and CDR2 FQNEAQ (reference sequence). The CDR3 has 13 residues. Here the CDR3 reads CASSMDPGHTQYL. The CDR3 nucleotides read TGTGCCAGCAGCATGGACCCAGGTCACACGCAGTATCTT.

As concerns this clonotype: The junction departs from the called germline gene at one end, perhaps through a read error. CDR3 amino acids: CASSLTGPRVSYEQCF. CDR3 DNA sequence: TGTGCCAGCAGTTTAACCGGACCGCGGGTCTCCTACGAGCAGTGCTTC. The chain employs TRBV27 and TRBJ2-7; a possible D gene is TRBD2 (5 bases). The CDR3 is made up of 16 amino acids. Germline CDR1 reads MNHEY; CDR2 reads SMNVEV (reference sequence).

This CDR3 is CAISESAQGMAEQYF. As DNA, the CDR3 is TGTGCCATCAGTGAGTCGGCCCAGGGGATGGCAGAGCAGTACTTC. J is TRBJ2-7 and V is TRBV10-3, with D possibly matching TRBD1 (6 bases). V was shortened by 0 bases and J by 7 bases, with 16 bases between the two germline ends. The CDR3 spans 15 residues. Germline CDR1 reads ENHRY; CDR2 reads SYGVKD.

Details on this clonotype: The CDR3 does not end in the conserved phenylalanine or tryptophan, so this is likely a read error. J is TRBJ1-1 and V is TRBV12-5; no reliable D call. This CDR3 is 14 amino acids long. The V and J ends lost 3 bases and 4 bases respectively, with 12 bases between them. CDR1 and CDR2 (germline): LGHNT, FRNRAP. The CDR3 nucleotides read TGTGCTAGTGGTTTCAGTACGGGCATCACTGAAGCTTTCCTT. The encoded protein is CASGFSTGITEAFL.

As regards this clonotype: This may stem from a read error, because a much larger clone lies one nucleotide away. CDR3 DNA: TGTGCCAGCACACCGGGACTCAACTATGGCTGCACCTTC. Its protein is CASTPGLNYGCTF. V gene TRBV6-5 combines with J gene TRBJ1-2; D perhaps matches TRBD1 (5 bases). The CDR3 covers 13 residues. Germline V lookup: CDR1 MNHEY, CDR2 SVGAGI.

Turning to this clonotype: A much larger clonotype is one base distant, so this may be a read error. The chain recombines TRBV29-1 with TRBJ1-1; the D gene is possibly TRBD1 (6 bases). CDR1 SQVTM and CDR2 ANQGSEA come from the germline V gene. This CDR3 comprises 11 residues. As DNA, the CDR3 is TGCAGCGTTACAGAGACAGGCGAAGCTCTCTTT. Its translation is CSVTETGEALF.

This clonotype has at least ten counts. The junction does not match germline at one end; this may be a read error. The chain has TRBV5-3 and TRBJ2-7; D possibly matches TRBD1 or TRBD2 (5 bases each). TRBV5-3 is identified as an open reading frame with a role that is uncertain. The CDR3 extends over 15 amino acids. The CDR3 nucleotides are TGTGCCAGCAGCTTGGGGTTCGGGGCCCCAGACGAGCAGTACTTC. Translating gives CASSLGFGAPDEQYF.

In its sample, this clonotype was seen many times. The chain has TRBV18 and TRBJ1-5; TRBD1 is a possible D gene (5 bases). CDR3 length: 15 amino acids. Trimming shortened V by 8 bases and J by 2 bases, and 16 bases separated the two germline ends. Germline lookup yields CDR1 KGHSH and CDR2 LQKENI. This CDR3 reads CASSPTTGGNQPQHF. As DNA, the CDR3 is TGTGCCAGCAGCCCGACCACAGGTGGCAATCAGCCCCAGCATTTT.

This clonotype was recorded many times. The gene calls are TRBV4-3 and TRBJ2-3; D perhaps matches TRBD2 (5 bases). Germline CDR1 and CDR2: LGHNA and YSLEER. Trimming left V 0 bases short and J 5 bases short, with 18 bases between. The CDR3 spans 17 residues. The CDR3, as DNA: TGCGCCAGCAGCCAAGACTCCGGCGAGGGAGTATTAGATACGCAGTATTTT. Its protein is CASSQDSGEGVLDTQYF.

A note on this clonotype: This may be a read error, as it is one base from a much larger clone. This sequence joins TRBV5-6 and TRBJ1-1; 9 bases align to TRBD1. Germline V CDR1 and CDR2: SGHDT, YYEEEE. V gave up 7 bases and J gave up 8 bases; unmatched junction bases: 15. This CDR3 contains 15 residues. CDR3 DNA: TGTGCCAGCGGCAGAGACGGACAGGGGCTTCCCGAAGCTTTCTTT. This encodes CASGRDGQGLPEAFF.

The sample holds a few counts of this clonotype. The rearrangement joins TRBV2 to TRBJ1-1; D not certain. Germline V CDR1 and CDR2: SNHLY, FYNNEI. V lost 6 bases to trimming and J lost 3 bases, with 14 bases between them. The CDR3 has 14 amino acids. In nucleotides, the CDR3 is TGTGCCAGCAGGGCGGGCCAAAGCTACACTGAAGCTTTCTTT. Amino acid sequence: CASRAGQSYTEAFF.

This clonotype came up many times. This chain links TRBV29-1 with TRBJ2-7, with 9 bases identical to TRBD1. Germline assignment: CDR1 SQVTM and CDR2 ANQGSEA. The CDR3 has 13 amino acids. V was pared by 7 bases and J by 0 bases, with 4 bases of the junction left unmatched. The CDR3: CSGGQGSSYEQYF. The DNA for the CDR3 is TGCAGCGGTGGACAGGGGAGCTCCTACGAGCAGTACTTC.

This clonotype was observed many times. This sequence joins TRBV19 and TRBJ1-4; no definite D call. The CDR3 runs to 15 residues. Germline values: CDR1 LNHDA, CDR2 SQIVND (reference sequence). Trimming stripped 5 bases from V and 0 bases from J, with 10 bases between. CDR3 in DNA: TGTGCCAGTAGTGTTTTGACGGCAACTAATGAAAAACTGTTTTTT. This translates into CASSVLTATNEKLFF. Based on the CDR3 plus reference TRBV19 and TRBJ1-4, the full variable domain is DGGITQSPKYLFRKEGQNVTLSCEQNLNHDAMYWYRQDPGQGLRLIYYSQIVNDFQKGDIAEGYSVSREKKESFPLTVTSAQKNPTAFYLCASSVLTATNEKLFFGSGTQLSVL.

The table lists this clonotype with many counts. This chain links TRBV5-4 with TRBJ2-3, with 8 positions matching TRBD2. J lost 6 bases, V lost 2 bases, and 8 bases had no gene match. The CDR3 has 15 amino acids. CDR1 is SGHNT and CDR2 is YYREEE in the germline V gene (reference sequence). CDR3 sequence: CASSFSGTRRDTQYF. CDR3 bases: TGTGCCAGCAGCTTTAGCGGGACCCGGCGGGATACGCAGTATTTT.

This clonotype was seen just once. A much larger clone differs from this one at a single base, so this may be a read error. V and J are TRBV4-2 and TRBJ2-7; 11 bases are shared with TRBD2. Germline trimming cut 7 bases from V and 3 bases from J; bases unmatched to any gene: 14. The CDR3 loop spans 17 amino acids. The germline gives CDR1 LGHNA, CDR2 YNFKEQ. In DNA, the CDR3 is TGTGCCAGCAACCAGATTCACGGTACTAGCGGGAGCTACGAGCAGTACTTC. Its protein is CASNQIHGTSGSYEQYF.

This clonotype has more than one count but fewer than ten. This chain joins TRBV27 and TRBJ2-7; maybe TRBD2 (6 bases). CDR3 length equals 16 residues. In germline, CDR1 is MNHEY, CDR2 SMNVEV (reference sequence). V was pared by 2 bases and J by 0 bases, with 14 bases between. DNA for the CDR3: TGTGCCAGCAGTTTAGCGGGGTCGACCCGCTCCTACGAGCAGTACTTC. Its protein product is CASSLAGSTRSYEQYF.

The CDR3 region has the DNA TGTGCCAGCAGCTTAGCTCCAGCCAACACCGGGGAGCTGTTTTTT. This gives the protein CASSLAPANTGELFF. The genes are TRBV7-9 and TRBJ2-2; D not certain. The CDR3 has 15 amino acids. The germline CDR1 and CDR2 sequences are SEHNR and FQNEAQ (reference sequence). The V end lost 0 bases, the J end lost 2 bases, and 7 bases lay between the germline ends.

This clonotype was seen only a few times. V gene TRBV5-1 combines with J gene TRBJ2-1; TRBD2 matches 12 bases. Germline V gene data show CDR1 as SGHRS and CDR2 as YFSETQ. V shed 3 bases, J shed 8 bases, and the junction held 6 bases outside the gene matches. This CDR3 is built from 15 residues. CDR3 protein: CASSWTGTSGHEQFF. Written as DNA, the CDR3 is TGCGCCAGCAGCTGGACCGGGACTAGCGGGCATGAGCAGTTCTTC.

Regarding this clonotype: Being one base from a much bigger clone, this may be a read error. V is TRBV27 and J is TRBJ2-3; 7 bases map to TRBD1. Trimming removed 5 bases from V and 3 bases from J; junction bases left unmatched: 14. Germline assignment: CDR1 MNHEY and CDR2 SMNVEV (reference sequence). This CDR3 is built from 17 residues. This CDR3 is CASSLFDTGANTDTQYF. The CDR3 DNA follows: TGTGCCAGCAGTCTATTCGATACAGGGGCGAATACAGATACGCAGTATTTT.

Comment on this clonotype: A read error may explain this, as a much larger clone is one base away. The chain links TRBV20-1 to TRBJ2-7; TRBD2 agrees at 8 bases. Looked up from germline, CDR1 is DFQATT and CDR2 is SNEGSKA (reference sequence). The CDR3 is made up of 14 amino acids. V was clipped by 1 base and J by 2 bases; unmatched bases: 4. The CDR3 protein is CSARVTSGTYEQYF. The CDR3 DNA is TGCAGTGCTAGAGTTACTAGCGGAACCTACGAGCAGTACTTC.